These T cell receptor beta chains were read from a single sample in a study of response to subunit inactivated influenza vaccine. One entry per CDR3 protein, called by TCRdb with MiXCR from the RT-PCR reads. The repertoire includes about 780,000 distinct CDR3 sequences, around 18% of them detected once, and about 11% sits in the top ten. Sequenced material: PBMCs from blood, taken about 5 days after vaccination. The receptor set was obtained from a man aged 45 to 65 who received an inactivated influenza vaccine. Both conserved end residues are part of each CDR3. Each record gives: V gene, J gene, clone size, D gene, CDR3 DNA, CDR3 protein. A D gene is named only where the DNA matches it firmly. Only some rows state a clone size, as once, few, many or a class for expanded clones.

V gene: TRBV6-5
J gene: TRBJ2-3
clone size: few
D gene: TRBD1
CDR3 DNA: TGTGCCAGCAGTAACCAGGGGGCACGCACAGATACGCAGTATTTT
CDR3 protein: CASSNQGARTDTQYF

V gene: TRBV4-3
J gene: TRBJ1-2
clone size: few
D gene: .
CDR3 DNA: TGCGCCAGCAGCCCCAAGGGGGGGATACGGTCAAAAGCTAACTATGGCTACACCTTC
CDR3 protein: CASSPKGGIRSKANYGYTF

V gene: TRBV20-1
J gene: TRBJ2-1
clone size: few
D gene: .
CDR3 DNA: TGCAGTGCTAGTAGCCAGGGTCTTTACAATGAGCAGTTCTTC
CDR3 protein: CSASSQGLYNEQFF

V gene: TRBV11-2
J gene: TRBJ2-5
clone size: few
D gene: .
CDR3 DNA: TGTGCCAGCAGCTCCCTTAAACGGACGGACGAAGGGACCCAGTACTTC
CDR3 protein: CASSSLKRTDEGTQYF

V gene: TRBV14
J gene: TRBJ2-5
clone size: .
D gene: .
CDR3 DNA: TGTGCCAGCAGCCAAGGAGTCCTCCGAGAGACCCAGTACTTC
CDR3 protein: CASSQGVLRETQYF

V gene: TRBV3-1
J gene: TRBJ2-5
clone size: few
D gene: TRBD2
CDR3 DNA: TGTGCCAGCAGCCATGAGACTAGCGGGGGGACCCAGTACTTC
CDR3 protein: CASSHETSGGTQYF

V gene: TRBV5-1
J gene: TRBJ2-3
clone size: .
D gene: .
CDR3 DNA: TGCGCCAGCAGCTTGATAGAGGGAGATACGCAGTATTTT
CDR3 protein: CASSLIEGDTQYF

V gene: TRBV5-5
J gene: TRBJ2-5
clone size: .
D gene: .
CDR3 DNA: TGTGCCAGCAGCATTGACCGGTACCAAGAGACCCAGTACTTC
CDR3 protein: CASSIDRYQETQYF

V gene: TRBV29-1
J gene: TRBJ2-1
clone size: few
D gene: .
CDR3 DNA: TGCAGCGGGGGGACGTCCAGGTACGATGAGCAGTTCTTC
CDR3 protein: CSGGTSRYDEQFF

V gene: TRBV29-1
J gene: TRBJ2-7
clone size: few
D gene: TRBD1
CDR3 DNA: TGCAGCGTTGTTTGGGACAGGGGGCGCGAGCAGTACTTC
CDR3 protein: CSVVWDRGREQYF

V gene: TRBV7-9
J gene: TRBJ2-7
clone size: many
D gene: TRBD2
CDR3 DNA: TGTGCCAGCGGGGGGACTAGCGGGGGCTACGAGCAGTACTTC
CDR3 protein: CASGGTSGGYEQYF

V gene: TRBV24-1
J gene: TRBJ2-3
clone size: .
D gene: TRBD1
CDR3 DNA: TGTGCCACCAGGGGACAGGGGGCTGCAGATACGCAGTATTTT
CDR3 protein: CATRGQGAADTQYF

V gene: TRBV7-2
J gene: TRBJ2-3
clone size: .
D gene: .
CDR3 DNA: TGTGCCAGCAGCCTAGGTCTTGACTATCCTTATACGCAGTATTTT
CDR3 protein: CASSLGLDYPYTQYF

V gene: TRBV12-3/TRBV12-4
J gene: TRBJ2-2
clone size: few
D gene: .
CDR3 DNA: TGTGCCAGCAGTTTTGGACTCAGCGGGGAGCTGTTTTTT
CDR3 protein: CASSFGLSGELFF

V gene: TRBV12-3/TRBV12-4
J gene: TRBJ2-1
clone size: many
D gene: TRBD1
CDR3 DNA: TGTGCCAGCAGTCCCAAACCGGGACAGAAGCAGTTCTTC
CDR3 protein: CASSPKPGQKQFF

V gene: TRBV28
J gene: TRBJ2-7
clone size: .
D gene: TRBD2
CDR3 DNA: TGTGCCAGCAGTTCCTCCGGACTAGCGGGCGCCACCTACGAGCAGTACTTC
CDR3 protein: CASSSSGLAGATYEQYF

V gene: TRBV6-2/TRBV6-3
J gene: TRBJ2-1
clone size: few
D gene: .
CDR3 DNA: TGTGCCAGCAGTTACTCATACGCTAGGGGCAATGAGCAGTTCTTC
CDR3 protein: CASSYSYARGNEQFF

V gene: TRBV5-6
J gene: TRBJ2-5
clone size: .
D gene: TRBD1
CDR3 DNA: TGTGCCAGCAGCTTGGGACAGGGAAGTCTCCAAGAGACCCAGTACTTC
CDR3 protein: CASSLGQGSLQETQYF

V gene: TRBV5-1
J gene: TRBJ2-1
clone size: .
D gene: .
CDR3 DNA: TGCGCCAGCAGCCACCGGGCCGACAATGAGCAGTTCTTC
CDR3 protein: CASSHRADNEQFF

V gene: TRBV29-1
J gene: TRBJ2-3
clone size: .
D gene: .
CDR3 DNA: TGCAGCGTTGTTACAGGGTTCGGCACAGATACGCAGTATTTT
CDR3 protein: CSVVTGFGTDTQYF

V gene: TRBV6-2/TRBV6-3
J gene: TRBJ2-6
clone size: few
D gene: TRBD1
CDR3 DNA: TGTGCCAGCAGTTACTCCCGGACAGGGAGCATCTCTGGGGCCAACGTCCTGACTTTC
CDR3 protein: CASSYSRTGSISGANVLTF

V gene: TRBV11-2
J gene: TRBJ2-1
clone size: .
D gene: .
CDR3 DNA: TGTGCCAGCAGCCATGGGCGGGGGCCTGAGCAGTTCTTC
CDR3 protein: CASSHGRGPEQFF

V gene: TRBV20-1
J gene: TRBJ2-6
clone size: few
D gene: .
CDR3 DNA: TGCAGTGCCCCGAAGAAGGGGGGCACTAGCTCTGGGGCCAACGTCCTGACTTTC
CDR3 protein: CSAPKKGGTSSGANVLTF

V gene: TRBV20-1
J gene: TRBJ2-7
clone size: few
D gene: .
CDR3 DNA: TGCAGTGCCAACAGGGTCGACGAGCAGTACTTC
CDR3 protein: CSANRVDEQYF

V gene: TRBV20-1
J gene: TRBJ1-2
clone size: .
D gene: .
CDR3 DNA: TGCAGTGCTAGCAGGATGGCAGGGGTTGGCTACACCTTC
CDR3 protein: CSASRMAGVGYTF

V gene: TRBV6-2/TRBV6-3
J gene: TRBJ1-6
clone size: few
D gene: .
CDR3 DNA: TGTGCCAGCAGATGGTGGGAGGGAACCAATTCACCCCTCCACTTT
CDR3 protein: CASRWWEGTNSPLHF

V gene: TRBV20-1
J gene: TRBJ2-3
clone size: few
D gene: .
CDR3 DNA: TGCAGTGCTAGGCCTCCGACTTCTGATACGCAGTATTTT
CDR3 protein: CSARPPTSDTQYF

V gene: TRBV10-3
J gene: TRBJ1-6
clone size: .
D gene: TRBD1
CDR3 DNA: TGTGCCACCCGCGCGGGACAGATAAATAATTCACCCCTCCACTTT
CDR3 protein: CATRAGQINNSPLHF

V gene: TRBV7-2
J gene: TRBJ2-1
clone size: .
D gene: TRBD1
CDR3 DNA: TGTGCCAGCAGCTCGACCTTGGGACAGACCAATGAGCAGTTCTTC
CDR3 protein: CASSSTLGQTNEQFF

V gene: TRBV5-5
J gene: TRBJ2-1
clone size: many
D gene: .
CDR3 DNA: TGTGCCAGCTTTAAAGGGGGTCTCTCCTACAATGAGCAGTTCTTC
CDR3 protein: CASFKGGLSYNEQFF

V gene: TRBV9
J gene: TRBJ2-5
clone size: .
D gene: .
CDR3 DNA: TGTGCCAGCAGCGAGAGAGGCAGTCAAGAGACCCAGTACTTC
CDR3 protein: CASSERGSQETQYF

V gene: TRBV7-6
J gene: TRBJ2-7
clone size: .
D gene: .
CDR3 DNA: TGTGCCAGCAGCGACCGGGACTCCCTCTACGAGCAGTACTTC
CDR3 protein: CASSDRDSLYEQYF

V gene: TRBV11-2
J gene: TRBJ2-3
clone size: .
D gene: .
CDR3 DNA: TGTGCCAGCAGCTTAGCGGGGATCAGCACAGATACGCAGTATTTT
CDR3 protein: CASSLAGISTDTQYF

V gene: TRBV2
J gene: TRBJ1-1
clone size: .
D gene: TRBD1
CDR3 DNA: TGTGCCAGCAGCGACAGGGTCAACACTGAAGCTTTCTTT
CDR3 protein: CASSDRVNTEAFF

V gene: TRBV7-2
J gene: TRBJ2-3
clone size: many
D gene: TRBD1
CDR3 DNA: TGTGCCAGCAGCACGCAACAGGGGGATACGCAGTATTTT
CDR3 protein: CASSTQQGDTQYF

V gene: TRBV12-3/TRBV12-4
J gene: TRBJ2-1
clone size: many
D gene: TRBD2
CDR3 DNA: TGTGCCAGCAGTTTAGCGGCGGGGGGGCCCGATGAGCAGTTCTTC
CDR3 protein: CASSLAAGGPDEQFF

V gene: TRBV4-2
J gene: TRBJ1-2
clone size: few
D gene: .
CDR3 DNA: TGTGCCAGCAGCCAAGCGACGGGGGTCCTCTATGGCTACACCTTC
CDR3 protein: CASSQATGVLYGYTF

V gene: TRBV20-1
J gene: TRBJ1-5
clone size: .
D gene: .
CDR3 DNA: TGCAGTGCTAGAGATCGAGTTTTCGGGAGTCAGCCCCAGCATTTT
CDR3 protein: CSARDRVFGSQPQHF

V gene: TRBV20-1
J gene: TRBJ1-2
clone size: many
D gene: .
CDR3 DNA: TGCAGTGCTAGGCAGGGGAACTATGGCTACACCTTC
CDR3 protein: CSARQGNYGYTF

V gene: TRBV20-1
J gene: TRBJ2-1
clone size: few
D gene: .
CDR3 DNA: TGCAGTGCTATTACACAAGCAACCTACAATGAGCAGTTCTTC
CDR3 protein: CSAITQATYNEQFF

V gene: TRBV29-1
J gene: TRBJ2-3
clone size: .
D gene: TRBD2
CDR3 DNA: TGCAGCGTTGCAGGGACTAGCGGGAGAACAGATACGCAGTATTTT
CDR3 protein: CSVAGTSGRTDTQYF

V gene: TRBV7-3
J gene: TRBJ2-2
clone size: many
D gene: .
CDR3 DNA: TGTGCCAGCAGCTTAGCTTATGCAAGCGACGGGGAGCTGTTTTTT
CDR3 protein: CASSLAYASDGELFF

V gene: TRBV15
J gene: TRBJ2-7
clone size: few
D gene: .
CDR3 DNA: TGTGCCACCAGCAGAGAGACCACCGTTCACCTAGACTACGAGCAGTACTTC
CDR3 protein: CATSRETTVHLDYEQYF

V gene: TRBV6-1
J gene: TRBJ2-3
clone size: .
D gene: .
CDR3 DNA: TGTGCCAGCAGTCCCCTAGCACCCGGCACCACAGATACGCAGTATTTT
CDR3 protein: CASSPLAPGTTDTQYF

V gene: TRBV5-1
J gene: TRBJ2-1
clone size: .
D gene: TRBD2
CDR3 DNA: TGCGCCAGCAGCATCACCGGGACTAGCTTGCCCAATGAGCAGTTCTTC
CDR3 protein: CASSITGTSLPNEQFF

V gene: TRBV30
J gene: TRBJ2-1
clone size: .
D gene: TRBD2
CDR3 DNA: TGTGCCTGGAGCGGCCCCTCTAGCGGGGGGGCCAATGAGCAGTTCTTC
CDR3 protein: CAWSGPSSGGANEQFF

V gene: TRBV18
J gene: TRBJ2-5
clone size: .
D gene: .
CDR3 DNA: TGTGCCAGCTCCCGGAGTAGAAGGGAGACCCAGTACTTC
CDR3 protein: CASSRSRRETQYF

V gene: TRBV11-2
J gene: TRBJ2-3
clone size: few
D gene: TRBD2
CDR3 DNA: TGTGCCAGCAGCTTAGTACGACTAGCGGGGATACCCGGGTCCACAGATACGCAGTATTTT
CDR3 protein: CASSLVRLAGIPGSTDTQYF

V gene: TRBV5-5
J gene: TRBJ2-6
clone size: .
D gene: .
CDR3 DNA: TGTGCCAGCAGCTCGGAGCTGGCCTCTGGGGCCAACGTCCTGACTTTC
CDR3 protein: CASSSELASGANVLTF